This TCR beta chain was sequenced for a study of cytomegalovirus exposure and HLA in healthy donors. A word on this clone: Its antigen remains unknown.

Study-wide results and limits: In a later analysis, a genetic analysis reported fewer productive-TCR N-insertions in an Asian-associated ancestry cluster than the cohort average.

The PCR was carried out with 60 Vbeta primers and 13 Jbeta primers. Some clones are missing from TCRdb's copy, which holds only in-frame ones; the method was immunoSEQ multiplex PCR. The sample has about 180,000 clones; roughly 80% are singletons. The germline gives CDR1 SGHRS, CDR2 YFSETQ. CDR3 length equals 17 residues. The rearrangement links TRBV5-1 to TRBJ2-5, with 9 bases fitting TRBD2. The J call is in doubt because the DNA end fits TRBJ2-7 better. Sequencing input: PBMCs. The TCR originated in a boy younger than 10 in good health and CMV-seronegative. As DNA, the CDR3 is TGCGCCAGCAGCCCTGGCGCTGGACTAGCGAAATCCTACGAGCAGTACTTC. It encodes CASSPGAGLAKSYEQYF.